This is a list of T cell receptor beta chains from one sample in a study of T cells in localized non-small cell lung cancer. Assay used: immunoSEQ multiplex PCR; TCRdb lists only in-frame clones, some missing. The data contain roughly 3,200 clones, 35% to 40% of them singletons. The sample was normal lung tissue next to the tumor, taken before any cancer treatment. These receptor sequences come from a woman between 40 and 69 years old with stage I lung adenocarcinoma. CDR3s include the opening cysteine and the closing phenylalanine or tryptophan. Fields, in order: CDR3 DNA, CDR3 protein, clone size, V gene, J gene, D gene. A D gene is named only where the DNA matches it firmly. Expanded clones get a size class; other rows say once, few or many, or leave the size out.

CDR3 DNA: TGTGCCAGCAGCCTAGGACAGGTCGCAGATACGCAGTATTTT; CDR3 protein: CASSLGQVADTQYF; clone size: -; V gene: TRBV14; J gene: TRBJ2-3; D gene: TRBD1
CDR3 DNA: TGTGCCAGCAGTGAGCAAGGGGCGCGGAATGAAAAACTGTTTTTT; CDR3 protein: CASSEQGARNEKLFF; clone size: -; V gene: TRBV9; J gene: TRBJ1-4; D gene: -
CDR3 DNA: TGTGCCAGCAGTGTAGACTATCCCGGGACAGCGAATCAGCCCCAGCATTTT; CDR3 protein: CASSVDYPGTANQPQHF; clone size: -; V gene: TRBV6-8; J gene: TRBJ1-5; D gene: TRBD1
CDR3 DNA: TGTGCCTGGAGTGAGCAGGCCAAGGGCTACACCTTC; CDR3 protein: CAWSEQAKGYTF; clone size: few; V gene: TRBV30; J gene: TRBJ1-2; D gene: -
CDR3 DNA: TGTGCCAGCAGTAGGACGGCGCTAGCGGGAGTCGAGCAGTACTTC; CDR3 protein: CASSRTALAGVEQYF; clone size: -; V gene: TRBV19; J gene: TRBJ2-7; D gene: TRBD2
CDR3 DNA: TGTGCCAGCAAGTCGGCAGACCTAGCCAAAAACATTCAGTACTTC; CDR3 protein: CASKSADLAKNIQYF; clone size: -; V gene: TRBV6-8; J gene: TRBJ2-4; D gene: -
CDR3 DNA: TGCAGCGTTGCGGGCCTCCTCCTGAACACTGAAGCTTTCTTT; CDR3 protein: CSVAGLLLNTEAFF; clone size: -; V gene: TRBV29-1; J gene: TRBJ1-1; D gene: -
CDR3 DNA: TGTGCCTGGAGATTGTCTGGGGCCAACGTCCTGACTTTC; CDR3 protein: CAWRLSGANVLTF; clone size: -; V gene: TRBV30; J gene: TRBJ2-6; D gene: -
CDR3 DNA: TGCGCCAGCAGCCCAACTACAGGGGTCGACGAAAAACTGTTTTTT; CDR3 protein: CASSPTTGVDEKLFF; clone size: -; V gene: TRBV4-1; J gene: TRBJ1-4; D gene: TRBD1
CDR3 DNA: TGTGCCTGGAGTGTCGGCGGGAGTTCCCACGAGCAGTACTTC; CDR3 protein: CAWSVGGSSHEQYF; clone size: -; V gene: TRBV30; J gene: TRBJ2-7; D gene: TRBD2
CDR3 DNA: TGTGCCAGCAGATCGGGGGGCAGGGGCTACGAGCAGTACTTC; CDR3 protein: CASRSGGRGYEQYF; clone size: -; V gene: TRBV28; J gene: TRBJ2-7; D gene: -
CDR3 DNA: TGCGCCAGCAGCCCGGCTCTTGGTACCGTCTACGAGCAGTACTTC; CDR3 protein: CASSPALGTVYEQYF; clone size: few; V gene: TRBV5-1; J gene: TRBJ2-7; D gene: -
CDR3 DNA: TGTGCCACCAACCCAGAACAGGGGAATCAGCCCCAGCATTTT; CDR3 protein: CATNPEQGNQPQHF; clone size: -; V gene: TRBV6-8; J gene: TRBJ1-5; D gene: TRBD1
CDR3 DNA: TGCAGCGTTGTCGGACAGGGTGGAGGAAACACCATATATTTT; CDR3 protein: CSVVGQGGGNTIYF; clone size: few; V gene: TRBV29-1; J gene: TRBJ1-3; D gene: TRBD1
CDR3 DNA: TGTGCCAGTAGTCGACAGGCCGAAGCTTTCTTT; CDR3 protein: CASSRQAEAFF; clone size: -; V gene: TRBV19; J gene: TRBJ1-1; D gene: -
CDR3 DNA: TGTGCCAGTTCACGGCGAATGAACACTGAAGCTTTCTTT; CDR3 protein: CASSRRMNTEAFF; clone size: -; V gene: TRBV19; J gene: TRBJ1-1; D gene: -
CDR3 DNA: TGTGCCAGTAGCACGGGGACTACTAAAAACATTCAGTACTTC; CDR3 protein: CASSTGTTKNIQYF; clone size: -; V gene: TRBV19; J gene: TRBJ2-4; D gene: TRBD2
CDR3 DNA: TGTGCCAGCAGTCCTCCGTTTAATTTGCTATCAGCTAACTATGGCTACACCTTC; CDR3 protein: CASSPPFNLLSANYGYTF; clone size: -; V gene: TRBV28; J gene: TRBJ1-2; D gene: -
CDR3 DNA: TGTGCCAGCAGATCGGGACAAGACACCGGGGAGCTGTTTTTT; CDR3 protein: CASRSGQDTGELFF; clone size: few; V gene: TRBV7-6; J gene: TRBJ2-2; D gene: -
CDR3 DNA: TGTGCCAGCTCGCGACAGGGAGACTCCTACGAGCAGTACTTC; CDR3 protein: CASSRQGDSYEQYF; clone size: -; V gene: TRBV18; J gene: TRBJ2-7; D gene: TRBD1
CDR3 DNA: TGTGCCAGCTCACCACTGGGGACAGCCAACGCTGAAGCTTTCTTT; CDR3 protein: CASSPLGTANAEAFF; clone size: -; V gene: TRBV18; J gene: TRBJ1-1; D gene: TRBD1
CDR3 DNA: TGTGCCAGCAGCCAAGTTAGGGGCTGGGGGGGCTCCTACAATGAGCAGTTCTTC; CDR3 protein: CASSQVRGWGGSYNEQFF; clone size: -; V gene: TRBV14; J gene: TRBJ2-1; D gene: TRBD2
CDR3 DNA: TGTGCCTGGAGTGTACAGGCGAACTATGGCTACACCTTC; CDR3 protein: CAWSVQANYGYTF; clone size: -; V gene: TRBV30; J gene: TRBJ1-2; D gene: -
CDR3 DNA: TGTGCCAGCTCACCATCGGAGGGCAGTAGCACAGATACGCAGTATTTT; CDR3 protein: CASSPSEGSSTDTQYF; clone size: -; V gene: TRBV18; J gene: TRBJ2-3; D gene: -
CDR3 DNA: TGTGCCAGCAGCTTAAGGACCATAGCGGGGGCAGATACGCAGTATTTT; CDR3 protein: CASSLRTIAGADTQYF; clone size: few; V gene: TRBV9; J gene: TRBJ2-3; D gene: TRBD2
CDR3 DNA: TGCGCCAGCAGTGAGTCTCCCGACAGGGGTGGGCAAGAGACCCAGTACTTC; CDR3 protein: CASSESPDRGGQETQYF; clone size: -; V gene: TRBV10-2; J gene: TRBJ2-5; D gene: TRBD1
CDR3 DNA: TGTGCCAGCAGTTTTCCCGCGACAGGGGCCCAAGAGACCCAGTACTTC; CDR3 protein: CASSFPATGAQETQYF; clone size: -; V gene: TRBV28; J gene: TRBJ2-5; D gene: TRBD1
CDR3 DNA: TGTGCCAGTAGTATCGACAGGGGAGTCCTAGCCAAAAACATTCAGTACTTC; CDR3 protein: CASSIDRGVLAKNIQYF; clone size: -; V gene: TRBV19; J gene: TRBJ2-4; D gene: TRBD1
CDR3 DNA: TGTGCCAGTCGGGACAGGCTCGGCTATGGCTACACCTTC; CDR3 protein: CASRDRLGYGYTF; clone size: -; V gene: TRBV28; J gene: TRBJ1-2; D gene: TRBD1
CDR3 DNA: TGCGCCAGCAGCCTATGGCAGGGGGGCTCCTACAATGAGCAGTTCTTC; CDR3 protein: CASSLWQGGSYNEQFF; clone size: few; V gene: TRBV1; J gene: TRBJ2-1; D gene: -
CDR3 DNA: TGTGCCAGCAGTTATAGGTCGGGGCGGAGCACCTACGAGCAGTACTTC; CDR3 protein: CASSYRSGRSTYEQYF; clone size: -; V gene: TRBV6-8; J gene: TRBJ2-7; D gene: -
CDR3 DNA: TGTGCCAGTAGCCGCAGCATGGGCCAGCCCCAGCATTTT; CDR3 protein: CASSRSMGQPQHF; clone size: -; V gene: TRBV19; J gene: TRBJ1-5; D gene: -
CDR3 DNA: TGTGCCAGCTCTACGGTCGGCACTGAAGCTTTCTTT; CDR3 protein: CASSTVGTEAFF; clone size: -; V gene: TRBV18; J gene: TRBJ1-1; D gene: -
CDR3 DNA: TGCGCCAGCAGTTCCCTTCTGGAGGAGCAGTACTTC; CDR3 protein: CASSSLLEEQYF; clone size: -; V gene: TRBV10-2; J gene: TRBJ2-7; D gene: -
CDR3 DNA: TGTGCCAGCAACATCTATAGTTTACCAGAGACCCAGTACTTC; CDR3 protein: CASNIYSLPETQYF; clone size: -; V gene: TRBV28; J gene: TRBJ2-5; D gene: -
CDR3 DNA: TGTGCCAGCATCCCAGGGGGTCACTACGAGCAGTACTTC; CDR3 protein: CASIPGGHYEQYF; clone size: few; V gene: TRBV28; J gene: TRBJ2-7; D gene: TRBD1
CDR3 DNA: TGTGCCAGCAGTTCCGTTCCGACAGGCTATGGCTACACCTTC; CDR3 protein: CASSSVPTGYGYTF; clone size: medium-sized; V gene: TRBV28; J gene: TRBJ1-2; D gene: -
CDR3 DNA: TGTGCCATCCAAATCATAGCGGGGGCAAAAGAGACCCAGTACTTC; CDR3 protein: CAIQIIAGAKETQYF; clone size: few; V gene: TRBV6-8; J gene: TRBJ2-5; D gene: TRBD2
CDR3 DNA: TGTGCCAGCGGGCCAGAGGGTCATGAGCAGTTCTTC; CDR3 protein: CASGPEGHEQFF; clone size: -; V gene: TRBV2; J gene: TRBJ2-1; D gene: -
CDR3 DNA: TGCGCCAGCAGCCAAGATATGGGACTAGATACCTACGAGCAGTACTTC; CDR3 protein: CASSQDMGLDTYEQYF; clone size: medium-sized; V gene: TRBV1; J gene: TRBJ2-7; D gene: -
CDR3 DNA: TGTGTCTGGGGCAGGTCCATGAACACTGAAGCTTTCTTT; CDR3 protein: CVWGRSMNTEAFF; clone size: -; V gene: TRBV30; J gene: TRBJ1-1; D gene: -
CDR3 DNA: TGTGCCAGCAGTGCCCACCAAAACAGGGGCTACACCTTC; CDR3 protein: CASSAHQNRGYTF; clone size: -; V gene: TRBV6-8; J gene: TRBJ1-2; D gene: -
CDR3 DNA: TGTGCCAGTAGTATTGGTGGGACTAGCGTCAATGAGCAGTTCTTC; CDR3 protein: CASSIGGTSVNEQFF; clone size: -; V gene: TRBV19; J gene: TRBJ2-1; D gene: TRBD2
CDR3 DNA: TGTGCCAGCAGTCCCCTGGGACCCTTGAGGAACGAGCAGTACTTC; CDR3 protein: CASSPLGPLRNEQYF; clone size: -; V gene: TRBV28; J gene: TRBJ2-7; D gene: -
CDR3 DNA: TGCGCCAGCAGCTTGGCCAGAACAGGCAGCGGCTCTTACAATGAGCAGTTCTTC; CDR3 protein: CASSLARTGSGSYNEQFF; clone size: -; V gene: TRBV5-1; J gene: TRBJ2-1; D gene: -
CDR3 DNA: TGTGCCAGCAGCTTGGGGCTAGCGGGAAGGGACGAGCAGTACTTC; CDR3 protein: CASSLGLAGRDEQYF; clone size: -; V gene: TRBV11-3; J gene: TRBJ2-7; D gene: TRBD2
CDR3 DNA: TGTGCCAGCAGGACCCCTAGCGGGAGGGCCTTTGAGCAGTTCTTC; CDR3 protein: CASRTPSGRAFEQFF; clone size: few; V gene: TRBV28; J gene: TRBJ2-1; D gene: TRBD2
CDR3 DNA: TGTGCCTGGAGTCGCAGCAACTATGGCTACACCTTC; CDR3 protein: CAWSRSNYGYTF; clone size: few; V gene: TRBV30; J gene: TRBJ1-2; D gene: -
CDR3 DNA: TGTGCCAGCAGGTCCCCGGGACTAGCGGGAGGGGACGAGCAGTACTTC; CDR3 protein: CASRSPGLAGGDEQYF; clone size: -; V gene: TRBV28; J gene: TRBJ2-7; D gene: TRBD2